The 3 T cell receptor beta chains in this list originate from one sample, sequenced in a study of human T cells and chemical hapten exposure. The time point is: patch test 3, about 24 weeks after DPC sensitization. The treatment here: therapeutic diphenylcyclopropenone sensitization with weekly scalp DPC. TCRdb reprocessed the RACE reads with MiXCR, giving one entry per CDR3 protein. Of some 170,000 distinct CDR3 sequences listed, around 30% were seen once; the top ten hold around 2.3%. The sample consisted of whole blood, taken in connection with sensitization to the hapten diphenylcyclopropenone (DPC). The receptors come from a woman aged 18-29 years with alopecia areata. Some clones in this sample may be carry-over from other donors' samples.

The CDR3 loop reads CASSLAGGGGLASTDTQYF. As DNA, the CDR3 is TGTGCCAGCAGCTTAGCTGGTGGGGGGGGGCTAGCGAGCACAGATACGCAGTATTTT. The V gene is TRBV7-2, the J gene TRBJ2-3; a possible D gene is TRBD2 (7 bases). Trimming shortened V by 0 bases and J by 0 bases, and 19 bases separated the two germline ends. From germline, CDR1 is SGHTA and CDR2 FQGNSA. This CDR3 has 19 amino acids.

This clonotype was recorded many times. This rearrangement joins TRBV9 to TRBJ2-1, with 10 bases identical to TRBD2. Per the germline V gene, CDR1 is SGDLS and CDR2 is YYNGEE. The CDR3 extends over 16 amino acids. After removal of 0 bases from V and 6 bases from J, the junction contained 6 bases not matched to a gene. The CDR3 DNA follows: TGTGCCAGCAGCGTAGGGAGCGGGGGGGGTCGCAATGAGCAGTTCTTC. Protein: CASSVGSGGGRNEQFF.

The sample holds a few counts of this clonotype. The gene calls are TRBV29-1 and TRBJ2-5; maybe TRBD1 (6 bases). CDR1 and CDR2 from the germline V gene are SQVTM and ANQGSEA. The CDR3 runs 12 residues. Trimming took off 6 bases at V and 2 bases at J, with 10 bases between the two ends. The CDR3 DNA reads TGCAGCGTCGCCGGACAGCAAGAGACCCAGTACTTC. Translated: CSVAGQQETQYF.